The sample holds one count of the clone carrying this TCR beta chain. The data were obtained in a study of CD8 T cells in Susac syndrome. Random-hexamer reverse transcription was applied to roughly 0.5 to 1 ug RNA. The CDR3 of TCR beta was amplified by immunoSEQ multiplex PCR across 54 Vbeta and 13 Jbeta. From the immunoSEQ multiplex PCR reads, TCRdb called clonotypes with MiXCR, one entry per CDR3 protein. The sample consists of 180,000 or so distinct CDR3 sequences, approximately 96% of them appearing once. V was shortened by 6 bases and J by 11 bases, with 11 bases between the two germline ends. CDR3 length equals 11 residues. CD8+ and CD4+ T cells from blood underwent TCR beta sequencing. The individuals used as controls were healthy donors who had been matched for both age and sex.

V usage is TRBV12-3 or TRBV12-4 and J usage is TRBJ2-1; D call uncertain. The sequenced sample was CD4+ T cells from PBMCs. The source of this sequence is a human donor in good health. The CDR3 DNA reads TGTGCCAGCAGGTTTGACACTAAGCAGTTCTTC. Its translation is CASRFDTKQFF.